These 20 T cell receptor beta chains came from one sample sequenced in a study of a mutant IDH1 vaccine in newly diagnosed glioma. Time point here: baseline, week 1 (first vaccination visit). Regarding treatment: pre-vaccination baseline after standard-of-care therapy. Method: immunoSEQ multiplex PCR; TCRdb's copy keeps in-frame clones and lacks some. The sample yields 75,000 to 100,000 clones, around 90% seen once. The material was PBMCs, obtained from a glioma patient treated with radiotherapy, temozolomide or both. The receptor set was obtained from a woman between 50 and 59 years old with glioma.

V usage is TRBV5-1 and J usage is TRBJ2-7, with 7 bases lining up with TRBD2. The CDR3 contains 16 residues. The V gene end was trimmed by 3 bases and the J gene end by 5 bases; junction bases not matched to a gene: 14. Germline V gene lookup returns CDR1 SGHRS and CDR2 YFSETQ. CDR3 sequence: CASSYAGVEGPNEQYF. The CDR3 DNA is TGCGCCAGCAGCTACGCGGGAGTTGAAGGACCCAACGAGCAGTACTTC.

The chain couples TRBV11-2 to TRBJ1-3, with TRBD1 identical over 8 bases. The CDR3 has 15 amino acids. The germline V gene has CDR1 SGHAT and CDR2 FQNNGV. V dropped 4 bases and J dropped 2; count of bases not matched to a gene: 4. The CDR3 is CASSYSTGAGNTIYF. CDR3 nucleotide sequence: TGTGCCAGCAGCTATTCGACAGGGGCTGGAAACACCATATATTTT.

This rearrangement joins TRBV10-3 to TRBJ1-1, with D unclear. CDR3 length: 15 residues. Germline lookup yields CDR1 ENHRY and CDR2 SYGVKD. V was cut by 6 bases and J by 0 bases, with 14 bases left in between. CDR3 region: CAIRGNEFLNTEAFF. CDR3 bases: TGTGCCATCAGGGGCAACGAATTCTTGAACACTGAAGCTTTCTTT.

J is TRBJ2-2 and V is TRBV7-6, with D perhaps matching TRBD2 (6 bases). V dropped 8 bases and J dropped 6 bases, with 16 bases sitting between them. The CDR3 length is 14 residues. Germline V gives CDR1 SGHVS, CDR2 FNYEAQ. CDR3 nucleotides: TGTGCCAGCTTAGAGGGAGGATTTCCCGGGGAGCTGTTTTTT. Its translation: CASLEGGFPGELFF. Full variable domain (remainder filled in from reference TRBV7-6 and TRBJ2-2): GAGVSQSPRYKVTKRGQDVALRCDPISGHVSLYWYRQALGQGPEFLTYFNYEAQQDKSGLPNDRFSAERPEGSISTLTIQRTEQRDSAMYRCASLEGGFPGELFFGEGSRLTVL.

The chain joins TRBV28 to TRBJ2-7; 9 positions agree with TRBD1. The CDR3 contains 14 residues. V shed 8 bases and J 6 bases; nucleotides not matched to a gene: 11. Germline V gene sequence: CDR1 MDHEN, CDR2 SYDVKM. The CDR3 loop is CASCLSGQGCEQYF. The CDR3 nucleotides read TGTGCCAGCTGCCTTTCGGGACAGGGTTGCGAGCAGTACTTC.

The genes are TRBV2 and TRBJ1-4, with D possibly being TRBD1 (5 bases). Trimming removed 5 bases from V and 7 bases from J, with 11 bases in between. CDR1 is SNHLY, CDR2 FYNNEI, per germline. The CDR3 spans 13 residues. In DNA form, the CDR3 reads TGTGCCAGCAGTTTGCGGGGACCTGAAAAACTGTTTTTT. Its protein product is CASSLRGPEKLFF.

The J gene is TRBJ1-2, the V gene TRBV29-1; no firm D call. V lost 2 bases to trimming and J lost 8 bases, with 15 bases between them. CDR3 size: 13 residues. CDR1 and CDR2 (germline): SQVTM, ANQGSEA. The CDR3 region has the DNA TGCAGCGTTGAATCGCCATCAGAGTTAGGCTACACCTTC. Translation: CSVESPSELGYTF.

The CDR3: CASSFGTSGGYEQYF. In DNA form, the CDR3 reads TGTGCCAGCAGCTTTGGTACTAGCGGGGGCTACGAGCAGTACTTC. This chain links TRBV11-2 with TRBJ2-7; TRBD2 matches 11 bases. This CDR3 region has 15 residues. Germline CDR1 is SGHAT and CDR2 is FQNNGV. V was clipped by 3 bases and J by 3 bases; unmatched bases: 4.

This clone was picked up one time. This chain uses TRBV25-1 with TRBJ1-6; 7 bases line up with TRBD1. Germline V CDR1 and CDR2: MGHDK, SYGVNS. With 3 bases clipped from V and 7 bases from J, the junction kept 6 bases outside the gene matches. The CDR3 consists of 15 residues. Here the CDR3 DNA reads TGTGCCAGCAGTGATCCGGGACAGCCAAATTCACCCCTCCACTTT. Protein product: CASSDPGQPNSPLHF. The variable domain in full, completed from reference TRBV25-1 and TRBJ1-6, reads EADIYQTPRYLVIGTGKKITLECSQTMGHDKMYWYQQDPGMELHLIHYSYGVNSTEKGDLSSESTVSRIRTEHFPLTLESARPSHTSQYLCASSDPGQPNSPLHFGNGTRLTVT.

The chain uses TRBV28 and TRBJ1-2; the D gene is possibly TRBD1 (5 bases). The CDR3 has 13 residues. CDR1 is MDHEN, CDR2 SYDVKM, per germline. Trimming shortened V by 8 bases and J by 6 bases, and 16 bases separated the two germline ends. CDR3 nucleotides: TGTGCCAGCTTCGGGCGGGGCGTTAATGGCTACACCTTC. Its translation is CASFGRGVNGYTF.

The rearrangement joins TRBV27 to TRBJ2-1; 11 nucleotides agree with TRBD1. The J segment lost 4 bases and the V segment lost 1 base, leaving 3 bases of the junction unmatched. Germline-derived CDR1 and CDR2 are MNHEY and SMNVEV (reference sequence). The CDR3 consists of 16 residues. CDR3 sequence reads: CASSLWGQGGYNEQFF. CDR3 in DNA: TGTGCCAGCAGTTTATGGGGACAGGGGGGTTACAATGAGCAGTTCTTC.

Of note for this clone: Its ends do not fully match the called genes, so a read error is possible. The chain links TRBV7-7 to TRBJ2-3; D is possibly TRBD1 (5 bases). The germline V gene has CDR1 SSHAT and CDR2 FNYEAQ (reference sequence). The CDR3 is 15 residues long. The CDR3 coding sequence is TGTGCTAGCAGCCAAGGGGAAGGATCACTGGATACGCAGTATTTT. It translates to CASSQGEGSLDTQYF.

This clone appeared a single time. J is TRBJ1-5 and V is TRBV7-9, with TRBD1 as a possible D gene (6 bases). V was clipped by 8 bases and J by 1 base, with 9 bases between them. CDR1 and CDR2 (germline): SEHNR, FQNEAQ (reference sequence). The CDR3 is 13 amino acids. CDR3 sequence reads: CASEGGSNQPQHF. The CDR3 coding sequence is TGTGCCAGCGAAGGGGGAAGCAATCAGCCCCAGCATTTT.

The chain employs TRBV11-2 and TRBJ2-7, with 8 bases fitting TRBD1. The V gene's germline CDR1 is SGHAT and CDR2 FQNNGV. The CDR3 sequence is 14 residues long. With V trimmed by 5 bases and J by 4 bases, 7 bases remained unmatched. The CDR3 loop reads CASSPGTGGYEQYF. Written as DNA, the CDR3 is TGTGCCAGCAGCCCGGGGACAGGTGGATACGAGCAGTACTTC.

The chain joins TRBV19 to TRBJ1-5; D might be TRBD1 (6 bases). The CDR3 is 15 amino acids. The V gene's germline CDR1 is LNHDA and CDR2 SQIVND (reference sequence). V lost 3 bases to trimming and J lost 3 bases, with 12 bases between them. CDR3 in amino acids: CASSIGGQVNQPQHF. Written as DNA, the CDR3 is TGTGCCAGTAGTATTGGGGGGCAGGTCAATCAGCCCCAGCATTTT.

This clone was recorded only once. This CDR3 is CASSSTDSNQPQHF. In DNA, the CDR3 is TGTGCCAGCAGCTCGACAGATAGCAATCAGCCCCAGCATTTT. The genes are TRBV7-9 and TRBJ1-5, with TRBD1 as a possible D gene (5 bases). V dropped 4 bases and J dropped 0 bases, with 7 bases sitting between them. The CDR3 sequence is 14 residues long. CDR1 and CDR2 (germline): SEHNR, FQNEAQ (reference sequence). The variable domain in full, with the rest retrieved from reference TRBV7-9 and TRBJ1-5, is DTGVSQNPRHKITKRGQNVTFRCDPISEHNRLYWYRQTLGQGPEFLTYFQNEAQLEKSRLLSDRFSAERPKGSFSTLEIQRTEQGDSAMYLCASSSTDSNQPQHFGDGTRLSIL.

The chain joins TRBV7-9 to TRBJ2-1; 9 positions agree with TRBD2. Germline lookup yields CDR1 SEHNR and CDR2 FQNEAQ (reference sequence). Trimming removed 5 bases from V and 1 base from J; junction bases left unmatched: 9. The CDR3 extends over 17 amino acids. The CDR3 region has the DNA TGTGCCAGCAGCCCCAGGAAGCTAGCGGGATCCTACAATGAGCAGTTCTTC. This sequence encodes CASSPRKLAGSYNEQFF.

The chain uses TRBV6-5 and TRBJ2-5; 10 nucleotides match TRBD1. Trimming removed 2 bases from V and 11 bases from J; junction bases left unmatched: 14. The CDR3 extends over 16 amino acids. Germline values: CDR1 MNHEY, CDR2 SVGAGI. CDR3 DNA sequence: TGTGCCAGCAGTTACAAAGACCGGGACAGGGGATGGGAGCAGTACTTC. The encoded protein is CASSYKDRDRGWEQYF.

This clone has a single count. The rearrangement joins TRBV18 to TRBJ2-2, with D possibly matching TRBD1 (6 bases). There are 14 residues in the CDR3. Germline V gives CDR1 KGHSH, CDR2 LQKENI. Trimming shortened V by 8 bases and J by 4 bases, and 14 bases separated the two germline ends. CDR3: CASQQGRGTGELFF. Here the CDR3 DNA reads TGTGCCAGCCAACAGGGAAGGGGCACCGGGGAGCTGTTTTTT.

This chain connects TRBV6-6 to TRBJ1-1; D ambiguous. Trimming took 0 bases from V and 0 from J, leaving 11 bases between them. Germline CDR1 and CDR2: MNHNY and SVGAGI (reference sequence). The CDR3 spans 16 residues. The chain's CDR3 is CASSYSRQRMNTEAFF. The DNA for the CDR3 is TGTGCCAGCAGTTACTCGAGGCAGAGGATGAACACTGAAGCTTTCTTT.